What follows are 18 T cell receptor beta chains derived from one specimen sequenced in a study of Graves' ophthalmopathy and Graves' hyperthyroidism. Using RNA transcripts, the TCR beta CDR3 regions were amplified. Following a first-round RT-PCR that used HTBI primers, a second-round multiplex PCR was carried out. Each CDR3 protein gets one entry after TCRdb re-called the multiplex PCR reads with MiXCR. The sample has some 350,000 distinct CDR3 sequences, about 18% seen once. Sequencing was performed on peripheral blood. These receptors were taken from an adult woman with stable Graves' hyperthyroidism.

This clonotype was found many times. Here the CDR3 DNA reads TGTGCCAGTAGATCGACAGGGGCTTATAATTCACCCCTCCACTTT. Translating gives CASRSTGAYNSPLHF. V gene TRBV19 combines with J gene TRBJ1-6; TRBD1 agrees at 8 bases. The germline V gene encodes CDR1 LNHDA and CDR2 SQIVND (reference sequence). The CDR3 sequence is 15 residues long. V shed 6 bases and J 4 bases; nucleotides not matched to a gene: 5.

This clonotype was seen only a few times. The chain recombines TRBV7-6 with TRBJ2-2, with TRBD2 matching 7 bases. Germline assignment: CDR1 SGHVS and CDR2 FNYEAQ. The CDR3 is 18 residues long. The ends lost 1 base at V and 1 base at J; junction bases unmatched: 9. DNA for the CDR3: TGTGCCAGCAGCTTAGGCCCGGGGGGTAGCGTGAACACCGGGGAGCTGTTTTTT. It specifies CASSLGPGGSVNTGELFF.

At least ten counts were recorded for this clonotype. The V gene is TRBV12-3 or TRBV12-4, the J gene TRBJ2-7; 13 nucleotides match TRBD2. Trimming removed 5 bases from V and 7 bases from J; junction bases left unmatched: 8. The CDR3 consists of 15 residues. In DNA, the CDR3 is TGTGCCAGCAGTCCATCGGGACTAGCGGGGCTTGAGCAGTACTTC. This sequence encodes CASSPSGLAGLEQYF.

The rearrangement links TRBV28 to TRBJ2-5; D remains ambiguous. Germline V lookup: CDR1 MDHEN, CDR2 SYDVKM. Trimming cost V 6 bases and J 2 bases, with 16 bases left between them. The CDR3 length is 15 residues. CDR3 nucleotide sequence: TGTGCCAGCAGCTCTCGGACGGAACCTCAAGAGACCCAGTACTTC. Its protein is CASSSRTEPQETQYF.

This clonotype was recorded at least ten times. The V call is TRBV27, the J call TRBJ2-7, with D perhaps matching TRBD1 or TRBD2 (6 bases each). This CDR3 has 13 residues. Germline CDR1 MNHEY, CDR2 SMNVEV (reference sequence). The V gene lost 6 bases and the J gene lost 7 bases, with 16 bases spanning the gap. The CDR3 loop reads CASSGQSRGEQYF. CDR3 sequence (DNA): TGTGCCAGCAGCGGACAGAGCCGGGGGGAGCAGTACTTC.

This clonotype was picked up many times. The chain links TRBV6-2 or TRBV6-3 to TRBJ2-7; D not resolved. The CDR3 has 12 residues. With 0 bases removed from V and 4 bases from J, the gap between germline ends came to 4 bases. Germline loops: CDR1 MNHEY, CDR2 SVGEGT. CDR3 residues: CASSYSWYEQYF. The CDR3 DNA reads as TGTGCCAGCAGTTACTCTTGGTACGAGCAGTACTTC.

The rearrangement uses TRBV20-1 and TRBJ1-3; weak D call: TRBD1 (5 bases). The CDR3 runs to 14 residues. Trimming pared 5 bases from V and 0 bases from J, leaving 11 bases between. Looked up from germline, CDR1 is DFQATT and CDR2 is SNEGSKA (reference sequence). Here the CDR3 reads CSALTALSGNTIYF. The CDR3 DNA reads as TGCAGTGCTCTGACAGCCCTCTCTGGAAACACCATATATTTT.

This clonotype was seen many times. V gene TRBV20-1 combines with J gene TRBJ2-5, with 9 bases identical to TRBD1. This CDR3 region has 13 residues. Germline trimming cut 3 bases from V and 3 bases from J; bases unmatched to any gene: 2. The germline gives CDR1 DFQATT, CDR2 SNEGSKA (reference sequence). CDR3: CSASGTGKETQYF. The CDR3 nucleotides read TGCAGTGCTAGCGGGACAGGGAAAGAGACCCAGTACTTC.

This clonotype was seen at least ten times. The rearrangement joins TRBV2 to TRBJ2-2; 8 bases map to TRBD2. CDR3 length equals 17 residues. V was clipped by 5 bases and J by 4 bases; unmatched bases: 12. The V gene's germline CDR1 is SNHLY and CDR2 FYNNEI. The CDR3 region is CASSWTLAVEPTGELFF. The CDR3 region has the DNA TGTGCCAGCAGTTGGACACTAGCGGTAGAGCCCACCGGGGAGCTGTTTTTT.

Note on this clonotype: This may come from a read error, since a much larger clone is one base off. The V gene is TRBV20-1, the J gene TRBJ2-2, with D perhaps given as TRBD1 or TRBD2 (5 bases each). CDR1 is DFQATT and CDR2 is SNEGSKA in the germline V gene (reference sequence). The length of the CDR3 is 16 residues. This chain's CDR3 is CSAGDIGDQYTGELFF. DNA of the CDR3: TGCAGTGCTGGAGATATCGGGGACCAGTACACCGGGGAGCTGTTTTTT.

This clonotype was seen ten or more times. The rearrangement uses TRBV29-1 and TRBJ2-7, with TRBD1 matching 9 bases. J was trimmed by 5 bases and V by 6 bases; bases with no gene match: 11. Germline loops: CDR1 SQVTM, CDR2 ANQGSEA. This CDR3 spans 14 amino acids. The CDR3 nucleotides read TGCAGCGTGTGGGAGGACAGGGGTCTAAACGAGCAGTACTTC. Translating gives CSVWEDRGLNEQYF.

This chain links TRBV4-1 with TRBJ1-2; D unresolved. V was cut by 0 bases and J by 3 bases, with 5 bases left in between. Germline values: CDR1 MGHRA, CDR2 YSYEKL. CDR3 length: 13 residues. The CDR3 DNA reads TGCGCCAGCAGCCAAGAACGGGACTATGGCTACACCTTC. Encoded protein: CASSQERDYGYTF.

The gene calls are TRBV12-3 or TRBV12-4 and TRBJ1-1, with a possible D match to TRBD1 (5 bases). Trimming pared 5 bases from V and 1 base from J, leaving 14 bases between. There are 15 residues in the CDR3. The CDR3 bases are TGTGCCAGCAGTGGGGGACGGGGAAAGAACACTGAAGCTTTCTTT. Residues: CASSGGRGKNTEAFF.

The chain recombines TRBV15 with TRBJ1-2; 9 positions match TRBD1. V lost 0 bases, J lost 7 bases, and 6 bases stayed unmatched. This CDR3 is 15 amino acids long. The V gene's germline CDR1 is LNHNV and CDR2 YYDKDF (reference sequence). The chain's CDR3 is CATSRERGTGSGYTF. In DNA form, the CDR3 reads TGTGCCACCAGCAGAGAGAGGGGGACAGGGAGTGGCTACACCTTC.

This clonotype showed up many times. The genes are TRBV11-2 and TRBJ2-5; 7 nucleotides agree with TRBD2. Germline V gene sequence: CDR1 SGHAT, CDR2 FQNNGV. The CDR3 runs 19 residues. J lost 3 bases, V lost 4 bases, and 20 bases had no gene match. The CDR3 DNA reads as TGTGCCAGCAGCTCGATCGTCAGGCTAGCGGCCCCTTGGGAAGAGACCCAGTACTTC. Encoded protein: CASSSIVRLAAPWEETQYF.

The chain uses TRBV9 and TRBJ2-7; TRBD2 matches 7 bases. Per the germline V gene, CDR1 is SGDLS and CDR2 is YYNGEE. The CDR3 is made up of 15 amino acids. Trimming took 3 bases from V and 2 from J; bases not matched to a gene: 8. CDR3 nucleotide sequence: TGTGCCAGCAGCGATCCAAGCGGGAACCCCTACGAGCAGTACTTC. Translated, it gives CASSDPSGNPYEQYF.

The chain carries TRBV7-6 and TRBJ2-7; 7 nucleotides align to TRBD1. Germline assignment: CDR1 SGHVS and CDR2 FNYEAQ. Trimming took 5 bases from V and 1 from J; bases not matched to a gene: 2. The CDR3 totals 13 residues. In DNA, the CDR3 is TGTGCCAGCAGCAACAGGGGATCCTACGAGCAGTACTTC. Translating gives CASSNRGSYEQYF.

This clonotype has just a few counts. J is TRBJ1-1 and V is TRBV11-2; possibly TRBD1 for D (5 bases). The V end lost 0 bases, the J end lost 6 bases, and 11 bases lay between the germline ends. The CDR3 extends over 14 amino acids. Germline V gives CDR1 SGHAT, CDR2 FQNNGV. The CDR3 is CASSLDSRAPEAFF. For the CDR3, the DNA is TGTGCCAGCAGCTTAGACAGCAGGGCCCCTGAAGCTTTCTTT.